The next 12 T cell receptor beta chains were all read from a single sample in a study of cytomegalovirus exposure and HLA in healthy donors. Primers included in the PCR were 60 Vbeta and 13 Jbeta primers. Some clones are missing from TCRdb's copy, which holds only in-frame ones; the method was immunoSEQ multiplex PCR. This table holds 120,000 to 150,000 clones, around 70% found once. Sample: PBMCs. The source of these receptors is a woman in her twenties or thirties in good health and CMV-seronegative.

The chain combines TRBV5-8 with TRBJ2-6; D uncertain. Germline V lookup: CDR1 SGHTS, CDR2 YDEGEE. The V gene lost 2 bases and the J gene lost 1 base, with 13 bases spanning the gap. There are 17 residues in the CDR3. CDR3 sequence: CASSLWAATSGANVLTF. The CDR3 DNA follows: TGTGCCAGCAGCTTATGGGCAGCAACGTCTGGGGCCAACGTCCTGACTTTC.

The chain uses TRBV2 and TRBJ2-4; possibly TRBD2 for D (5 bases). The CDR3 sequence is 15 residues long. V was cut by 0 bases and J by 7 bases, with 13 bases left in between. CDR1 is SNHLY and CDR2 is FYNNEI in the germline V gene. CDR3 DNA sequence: TGTGCCAGCAGTGAAGCCCGCGAGGGATGGAACATTCAGTACTTC. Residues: CASSEAREGWNIQYF.

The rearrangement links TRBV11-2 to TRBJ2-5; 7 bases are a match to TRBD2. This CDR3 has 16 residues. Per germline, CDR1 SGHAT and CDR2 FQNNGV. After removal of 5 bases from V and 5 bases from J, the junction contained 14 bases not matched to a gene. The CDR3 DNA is TGTGCCAGCAGCCTTCGGTCCCTACTCGGGGGGGAGACCCAGTACTTC. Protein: CASSLRSLLGGETQYF.

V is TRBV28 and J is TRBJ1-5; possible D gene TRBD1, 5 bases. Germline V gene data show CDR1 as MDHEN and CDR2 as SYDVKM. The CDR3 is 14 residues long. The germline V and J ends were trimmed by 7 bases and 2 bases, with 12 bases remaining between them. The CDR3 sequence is CASTSGDGNQPQHF. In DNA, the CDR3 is TGTGCCAGCACGTCGGGGGATGGCAATCAGCCCCAGCATTTT.

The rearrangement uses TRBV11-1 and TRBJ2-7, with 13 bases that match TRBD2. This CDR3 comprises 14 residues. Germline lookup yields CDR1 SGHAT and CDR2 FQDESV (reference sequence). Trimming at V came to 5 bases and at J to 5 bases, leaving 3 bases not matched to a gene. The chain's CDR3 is CASSALAGGDEQYF. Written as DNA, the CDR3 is TGTGCCAGCAGCGCACTAGCGGGAGGGGACGAGCAGTACTTC.

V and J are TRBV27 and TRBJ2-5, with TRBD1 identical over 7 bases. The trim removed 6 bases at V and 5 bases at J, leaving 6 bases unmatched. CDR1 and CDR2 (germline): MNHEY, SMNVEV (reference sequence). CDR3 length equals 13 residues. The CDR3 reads CASRTQGRETQYF. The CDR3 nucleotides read TGTGCCAGCAGGACACAGGGGCGGGAGACCCAGTACTTC.

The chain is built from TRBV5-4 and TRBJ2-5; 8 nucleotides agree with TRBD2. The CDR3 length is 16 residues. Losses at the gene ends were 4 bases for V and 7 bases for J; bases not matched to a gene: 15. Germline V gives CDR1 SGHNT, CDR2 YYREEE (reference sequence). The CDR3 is CASSTGLARTSGTQYF. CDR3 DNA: TGTGCCAGCAGCACAGGACTAGCTCGGACCTCTGGGACCCAGTACTTC.

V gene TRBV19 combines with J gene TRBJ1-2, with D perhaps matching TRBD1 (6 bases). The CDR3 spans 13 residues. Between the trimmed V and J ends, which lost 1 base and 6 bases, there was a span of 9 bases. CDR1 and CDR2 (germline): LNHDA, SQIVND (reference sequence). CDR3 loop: CASSIAGVDGYTF. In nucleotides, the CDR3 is TGTGCCAGTAGTATAGCAGGGGTTGATGGCTACACCTTC.

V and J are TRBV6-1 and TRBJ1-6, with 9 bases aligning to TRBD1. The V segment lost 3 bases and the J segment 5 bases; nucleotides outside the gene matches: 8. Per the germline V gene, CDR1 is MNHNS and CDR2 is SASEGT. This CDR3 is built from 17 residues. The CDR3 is CASSDQGTGRDNSPLHF. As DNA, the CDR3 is TGTGCCAGCAGTGACCAGGGGACAGGGAGAGATAATTCACCCCTCCACTTT.

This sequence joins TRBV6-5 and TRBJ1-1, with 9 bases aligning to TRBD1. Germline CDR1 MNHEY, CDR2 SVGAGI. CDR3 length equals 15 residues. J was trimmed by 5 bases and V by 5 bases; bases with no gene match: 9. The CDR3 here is CASSGAGTGSTEAFF. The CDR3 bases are TGTGCCAGCAGTGGCGCCGGGACAGGGTCTACTGAAGCTTTCTTT.

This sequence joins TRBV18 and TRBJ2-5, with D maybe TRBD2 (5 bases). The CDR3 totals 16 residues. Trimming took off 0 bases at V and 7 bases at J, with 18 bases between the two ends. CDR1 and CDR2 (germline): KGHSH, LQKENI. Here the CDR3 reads CASSPPSRGPGWTQYF. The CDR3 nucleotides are TGTGCCAGCTCACCACCATCCAGAGGGCCCGGGTGGACCCAGTACTTC. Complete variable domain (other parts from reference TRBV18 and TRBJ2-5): NAGVMQNPRHLVRRRGQEARLRCSPMKGHSHVYWYRQLPEEGLKFMVYLQKENIIDESGMPKERFSAEFPKEGPSILRIQQVVRGDSAAYFCASSPPSRGPGWTQYFGPGTRLLVL.

CDR3 sequence (DNA): TGTGCCAGCAGCCAAGGAGCCTCAGCGGGGAGCACCGGGGAGCTGTTTTTT. This gives the protein CASSQGASAGSTGELFF. This chain uses TRBV11-3 with TRBJ2-2; 7 positions agree with TRBD2. Germline V gives CDR1 SGHNT, CDR2 YENEEA. The ends lost 5 bases at V and 4 bases at J; junction bases unmatched: 13. This CDR3 has 17 residues.